These 15 T cell receptor beta chains originate from one sample sequenced in a study of blood T cell repertoires in COVID-19. Some clones are missing from TCRdb's copy, which holds only in-frame ones; the method was immunoSEQ multiplex PCR. Of some 110,000 clones in the sample, less than 85% were seen once. The sequencing sample was made of peripheral blood. These receptors originate from a man aged 50 to 60 with acute or convalescent COVID-19.

This clone was observed once. The chain links TRBV10-1 to TRBJ1-1, with TRBD1 matching 7 bases. This CDR3 has 13 amino acids. Germline CDR1 is WNHNN and CDR2 is SYGVQD (reference sequence). V shed 8 bases and J 3 bases; nucleotides not matched to a gene: 6. The CDR3 nucleotides are TGCGCCAGCCAGTTAACAGGGGACACTGAAGCTTTCTTT. Residues: CASQLTGDTEAFF.

The V and J genes are TRBV15 and TRBJ1-1, with D possibly matching TRBD1 (5 bases). The CDR3 is 14 amino acids. V was shortened by 5 bases and J by 1 base, with 11 bases between the two germline ends. Per the germline V gene, CDR1 is LNHNV and CDR2 is YYDKDF (reference sequence). DNA for the CDR3: TGTGCCACCAGCGCGGGGGGGAAGAACACTGAAGCTTTCTTT. This codes for CATSAGGKNTEAFF.

The chain recombines TRBV18 with TRBJ1-4, with TRBD1 as a possible D gene (6 bases). The germline CDR1 and CDR2 sequences are KGHSH and LQKENI. Trimming cost V 2 bases and J 7 bases, with 14 bases left between them. The CDR3 is 15 residues long. The CDR3 DNA follows: TGTGCCAGCTCACCATGGGGGCAAGGGGGTGAAAAACTGTTTTTT. This sequence encodes CASSPWGQGGEKLFF.

The gene calls are TRBV2 and TRBJ2-1; 10 bases line up with TRBD2. Looked up from germline, CDR1 is SNHLY and CDR2 is FYNNEI. Trimming at V came to 6 bases and at J to 8 bases, leaving 10 bases not matched to a gene. CDR3 length: 15 amino acids. The CDR3 nucleotides read TGTGCCAGCAGGCAAGCGGGAGGGCTTTCGGATGAGCAGTTCTTC. This gives the protein CASRQAGGLSDEQFF.

The rearrangement links TRBV19 to TRBJ2-3; 11 positions agree with TRBD2. The CDR3 contains 17 residues. V was clipped by 1 base and J by 4 bases; unmatched bases: 7. Germline V lookup: CDR1 LNHDA, CDR2 SQIVND (reference sequence). The CDR3 protein is CASSIASSGRSADTQYF. The CDR3, as DNA: TGTGCCAGTAGTATAGCTTCTAGCGGGAGGTCGGCAGATACGCAGTATTTT.

The V gene is TRBV4-1, the J gene TRBJ2-5; D remains unclear. Germline loops: CDR1 MGHRA, CDR2 YSYEKL. V lost 2 bases and J lost 5, with 6 bases in between. The CDR3 is 12 residues long. CDR3 amino acids: CASSQNAETQYF. The CDR3 DNA reads as TGCGCCAGCAGCCAAAATGCGGAGACCCAGTACTTC.

This chain links TRBV6-6 with TRBJ1-5; D is unclear. CDR3 length: 14 residues. Trimming took 5 bases from V and 2 from J, leaving 10 bases between them. The germline CDR1 and CDR2 sequences are MNHNY and SVGAGI (reference sequence). In nucleotides, the CDR3 is TGTGCCAGCAGTAGAGGGAGCGGCAATCAGCCCCAGCATTTT. Translation: CASSRGSGNQPQHF.

The chain recombines TRBV6-1 with TRBJ2-7; D unresolved. The CDR3 extends over 15 amino acids. With 2 bases removed from V and 2 bases from J, the gap between germline ends came to 13 bases. Germline-derived CDR1 and CDR2 are MNHNS and SASEGT. CDR3: CASSEIGRSTYEQYF. In DNA form, the CDR3 reads TGTGCCAGCAGTGAAATAGGCAGGTCTACCTACGAGCAGTACTTC.

The chain couples TRBV29-1 to TRBJ2-1; 11 nucleotides align to TRBD2. The CDR3 contains 11 residues. The V and J ends lost 4 bases and 15 bases, in that order; junction bases with no gene match: 5. Germline-derived CDR1 and CDR2 are SQVTM and ANQGSEA. The CDR3 DNA is TGCAGCGTTGGACTAGCGGGGATAAGGTTCTTC. Amino acid sequence: CSVGLAGIRFF.

V usage is TRBV7-9 and J usage is TRBJ1-1; D is unclear. The CDR3 is 15 amino acids. Germline values: CDR1 SEHNR, CDR2 FQNEAQ (reference sequence). Deletions cut 1 base from V and 1 base from J, with 10 bases between. CDR3 region: CASSLDAGANTEAFF. Here the CDR3 DNA reads TGTGCCAGCAGCTTAGATGCGGGAGCGAACACTGAAGCTTTCTTT.

The genes are TRBV15 and TRBJ2-7; 7 nucleotides agree with TRBD1. CDR3 size: 14 residues. Trimming at V came to 2 bases and at J to 2 bases, leaving 3 bases not matched to a gene. Germline loops: CDR1 LNHNV, CDR2 YYDKDF (reference sequence). This chain's CDR3 is CATSRPGTAYEQYF. The CDR3 DNA reads as TGTGCCACCAGCAGACCCGGGACAGCCTACGAGCAGTACTTC. Full variable domain (missing parts from reference TRBV15 and TRBJ2-7): DAMVIQNPRYQVTQFGKPVTLSCSQTLNHNVMYWYQQKSSQAPKLLFHYYDKDFNNEADTPDNFQSRRPNTSFCFLDIRSPGLGDTAMYLCATSRPGTAYEQYFGPGTRLTVT.

The gene calls are TRBV7-3 and TRBJ1-4; D is unclear. This CDR3 has 13 residues. V was pared by 5 bases and J by 8 bases, with 12 bases between. From germline, CDR1 is SGHTA and CDR2 FQGTGA. The CDR3 loop is CASSPGHGEKLFF. DNA of the CDR3: TGTGCCAGCAGCCCCGGCCACGGGGAAAAACTGTTTTTT.

This clone is a singleton in its sample. The J gene is TRBJ2-1, the V gene TRBV11-3; D perhaps matches TRBD2 (6 bases). The length of the CDR3 is 18 residues. Germline V gene lookup returns CDR1 SGHNT and CDR2 YENEEA. V was pared by 0 bases and J by 5 bases, with 20 bases between. CDR3 nucleotides: TGTGCCAGCAGCTTAGATCGAGAGGGGTGGACTATGGACAATGAGCAGTTCTTC. This encodes CASSLDREGWTMDNEQFF.

The chain couples TRBV10-3 to TRBJ2-5, with TRBD1 identical over 8 bases. This CDR3 has 14 amino acids. V trimming: 4 bases; J trimming: 3 bases; junction bases outside the gene matches: 4. Germline values: CDR1 ENHRY, CDR2 SYGVKD. In DNA form, the CDR3 reads TGTGCCATCAGTGGGACAGGGCGAAAAGAGACCCAGTACTTC. It yields the protein CAISGTGRKETQYF.

The J gene is TRBJ2-7, the V gene TRBV19; a possible D gene is TRBD2 (6 bases). The germline gives CDR1 LNHDA, CDR2 SQIVND (reference sequence). V was clipped by 3 bases and J by 2 bases, with 11 bases between them. The CDR3 runs to 14 residues. CDR3 sequence: CASSIRDWPYEQYF. CDR3 DNA: TGTGCCAGTAGTATCCGGGACTGGCCCTACGAGCAGTACTTC.